This TCR beta chain was found in a study of T-cell memory formation after mild COVID-19. Looking at the study overall: Each donor largely had its own TCR clusters.

Study-level results: CM and EM subsets held most contracting CD4+ clones; EMRA held CD8+ ones.

TCRdb analysed the 5' RACE reads with MiXCR anew, one entry per CDR3 protein. The table includes tens of thousands of distinct CDR3 sequences, about an eighth detected once. This clonotype occurred many times. Its antigen is still unknown. The CDR3 contains 15 residues. CDR1 and CDR2 (germline): SGHRS, YFSETQ. V was clipped by 4 bases and J by 2 bases, with 15 bases between them. The receptor's source is a man between 18 and 29 years old who had mild COVID-19 (a few samples of this study predate the infection). Cell type and time point are not known. The sequenced sample was PBMCs or a T cell subset sorted from them (not recorded which). This chain connects TRBV5-1 to TRBJ2-5, with a possible D match to TRBD2 (5 bases). The CDR3 sequence: CASSLNNGEQETQYF. The CDR3 coding sequence is TGCGCCAGCAGCCTAAATAACGGGGAACAAGAGACCCAGTACTTC.